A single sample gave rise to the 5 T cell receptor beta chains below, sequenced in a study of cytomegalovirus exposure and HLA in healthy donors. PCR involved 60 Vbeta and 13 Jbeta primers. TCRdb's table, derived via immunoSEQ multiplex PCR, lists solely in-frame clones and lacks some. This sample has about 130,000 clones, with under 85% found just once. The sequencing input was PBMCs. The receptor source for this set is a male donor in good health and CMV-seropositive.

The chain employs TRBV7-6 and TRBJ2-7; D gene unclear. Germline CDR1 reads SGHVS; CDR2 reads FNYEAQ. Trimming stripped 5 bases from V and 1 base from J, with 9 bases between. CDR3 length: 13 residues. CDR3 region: CASSPTLSYEQYF. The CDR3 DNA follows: TGTGCCAGCAGCCCTACTCTATCCTACGAGCAGTACTTC.

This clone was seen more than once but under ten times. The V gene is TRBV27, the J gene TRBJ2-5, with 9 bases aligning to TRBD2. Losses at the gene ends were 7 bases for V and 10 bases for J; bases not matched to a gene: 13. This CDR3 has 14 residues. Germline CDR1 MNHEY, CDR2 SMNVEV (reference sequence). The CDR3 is CASTLREGFGDQYF. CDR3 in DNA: TGTGCCAGCACTTTGCGGGAGGGCTTCGGGGACCAGTACTTC.

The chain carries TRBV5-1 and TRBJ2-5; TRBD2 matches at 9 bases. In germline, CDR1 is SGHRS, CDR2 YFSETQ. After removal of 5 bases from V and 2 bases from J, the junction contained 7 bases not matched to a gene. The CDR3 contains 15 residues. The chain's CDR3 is CASRASGASQETQYF. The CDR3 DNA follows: TGCGCCAGCAGGGCTAGCGGGGCCTCACAAGAGACCCAGTACTTC. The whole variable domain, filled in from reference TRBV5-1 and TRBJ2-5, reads KAGVTQTPRYLIKTRGQQVTLSCSPISGHRSVSWYQQTPGQGLQFLFEYFSETQRNKGNFPGRFSGRQFSNSRSEMNVSTLELGDSALYLCASRASGASQETQYFGPGTRLLVL.

Written as DNA, the CDR3 is TGTGCCAGCAGTCTGGAGCGGCCGTACTACAATGAGCAGTTCTTC. This gives the protein CASSLERPYYNEQFF. This chain joins TRBV27 and TRBJ2-1; tentatively, D is TRBD2 (5 bases). Germline V gives CDR1 MNHEY, CDR2 SMNVEV (reference sequence). The germline V and J ends were trimmed by 5 bases and 3 bases, with 14 bases remaining between them. This CDR3 is 15 amino acids long.

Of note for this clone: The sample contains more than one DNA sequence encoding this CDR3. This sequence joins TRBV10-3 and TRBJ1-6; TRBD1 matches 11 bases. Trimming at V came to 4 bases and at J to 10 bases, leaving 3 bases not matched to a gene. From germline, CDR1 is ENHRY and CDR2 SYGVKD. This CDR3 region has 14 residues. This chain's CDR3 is CAISGTGGRSPLHF. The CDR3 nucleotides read TGTGCCATCAGTGGGACAGGGGGCCGATCACCCCTCCACTTT.